The rows below give T cell receptor beta chains drawn from one sample of a study of blood T cell repertoires in COVID-19. Here immunoSEQ multiplex PCR was the method, and the copy in TCRdb shows in-frame clones only, minus some. The data contain about 240,000 clones, 83% of them singletons. The sequenced sample was peripheral blood. These receptors all stem from a human donor in a cohort sampled during active COVID-19. CDR3s include the opening cysteine and the closing phenylalanine or tryptophan. A D gene is named only where the DNA matches it firmly. The size of a clone is reported for some rows only, either as once, few or many, or as a class for expanded clones.

v_call: TRBV5-1
clone_size: once
d_call: .
cdr3_length: 15
j_call: TRBJ2-6
cdr3_nt: TGCGCCAGCAGCTCGGGTGACTCTGGGGCCAACGTCCTGACTTTC
cdr3_aa: CASSSGDSGANVLTF

v_call: TRBV11-2
clone_size: .
d_call: .
cdr3_length: 13
j_call: TRBJ1-1
cdr3_nt: TGTGCCAGCAGCTTAGGGAGAAACACTGAAGCTTTCTTT
cdr3_aa: CASSLGRNTEAFF

v_call: TRBV5-8
clone_size: .
d_call: TRBD2
cdr3_length: 14
j_call: TRBJ2-3
cdr3_nt: TGTGCCAGCAGCACACTAGCGGGACCAGATACGCAGTATTTT
cdr3_aa: CASSTLAGPDTQYF

v_call: TRBV5-6
clone_size: .
d_call: .
cdr3_length: 14
j_call: TRBJ2-3
cdr3_nt: TGTGCCAGCAGCTTGGGCAGCAGGCGCGATACGCAGTATTTT
cdr3_aa: CASSLGSRRDTQYF

v_call: TRBV11-2
clone_size: .
d_call: .
cdr3_length: 14
j_call: TRBJ2-7
cdr3_nt: TGTGCCAGCAGCTTAGATCTGGGCGCCTACGAGCAGTACTTC
cdr3_aa: CASSLDLGAYEQYF

v_call: TRBV30
clone_size: once
d_call: .
cdr3_length: 13
j_call: TRBJ2-3
cdr3_nt: TGTGCCTGGAGTGTACTTGAGGGAGATACGCAGTATTTT
cdr3_aa: CAWSVLEGDTQYF

v_call: TRBV7-9
clone_size: .
d_call: .
cdr3_length: 17
j_call: TRBJ2-1
cdr3_nt: TGTGCCAGCAGCCCTTATAACATCCGGGGGAGTAGGGATGAGCAGTTCTTC
cdr3_aa: CASSPYNIRGSRDEQFF

v_call: TRBV7-9
clone_size: few
d_call: .
cdr3_length: 14
j_call: TRBJ1-1
cdr3_nt: TGTGCCAGCAGCTTACACCAGGTTAACACTGAAGCTTTCTTT
cdr3_aa: CASSLHQVNTEAFF

v_call: TRBV12-5
clone_size: once
d_call: .
cdr3_length: 12
j_call: TRBJ1-1
cdr3_nt: TGTGCTAGTGCCCGTATGAACACTGAAGCTTTCTTT
cdr3_aa: CASARMNTEAFF

v_call: TRBV24-1
clone_size: .
d_call: TRBD1
cdr3_length: 18
j_call: TRBJ2-5
cdr3_nt: TGTGCCACCAGTGATTTAACTGGGGACAGGGGTTTTGCAGAGACCCAGTACTTC
cdr3_aa: CATSDLTGDRGFAETQYF

v_call: TRBV3-1/TRBV3-2
clone_size: .
d_call: .
cdr3_length: 15
j_call: TRBJ1-2
cdr3_nt: TGTGCCAGCAGCCAAGGGCGGGTTCCTAGGTATGGCTACACCTTC
cdr3_aa: CASSQGRVPRYGYTF

v_call: TRBV7-9
clone_size: .
d_call: TRBD2
cdr3_length: 17
j_call: TRBJ2-3
cdr3_nt: TGTGCCAGCAGCTTAGCCGGACTAGCGGGGAACACAGATACGCAGTATTTT
cdr3_aa: CASSLAGLAGNTDTQYF

v_call: TRBV2
clone_size: .
d_call: TRBD1
cdr3_length: 13
j_call: TRBJ1-2
cdr3_nt: TGTGCCAGCAGCCTACAGGGGGCGGAAGGCTACACCTTC
cdr3_aa: CASSLQGAEGYTF

v_call: TRBV10-3
clone_size: .
d_call: .
cdr3_length: 15
j_call: TRBJ2-7
cdr3_nt: TGTGCCATCAGTGACTCGACGGCAGGGGTTGGAAAGCAGTACTTC
cdr3_aa: CAISDSTAGVGKQYF

v_call: TRBV11-2
clone_size: .
d_call: .
cdr3_length: 13
j_call: TRBJ2-2
cdr3_nt: TGTGCCAGCAGCCTACAGGGAAACGGGGAGCTGTTTTTT
cdr3_aa: CASSLQGNGELFF

v_call: TRBV2
clone_size: .
d_call: .
cdr3_length: 12
j_call: TRBJ1-2
cdr3_nt: TGTGCCAGCGGCAGGGAAAACTATGGCTACACCTTC
cdr3_aa: CASGRENYGYTF

v_call: TRBV4-1
clone_size: .
d_call: TRBD2
cdr3_length: 16
j_call: TRBJ2-3
cdr3_nt: TGCGCCAGCAGCCAAGAGCTAGCGGGAGGCGCAGATACGCAGTATTTT
cdr3_aa: CASSQELAGGADTQYF

v_call: TRBV18
clone_size: few
d_call: .
cdr3_length: 14
j_call: TRBJ1-1
cdr3_nt: TGTGCCAGCTCACCTACCAGGATAGGCACTGAAGCTTTCTTT
cdr3_aa: CASSPTRIGTEAFF

v_call: TRBV5-1
clone_size: .
d_call: .
cdr3_length: 15
j_call: TRBJ1-4
cdr3_nt: TGCGCCAGCAGCTCGCCGGGTGCAACTAATGAAAAACTGTTTTTT
cdr3_aa: CASSSPGATNEKLFF

v_call: TRBV7-2
clone_size: once
d_call: .
cdr3_length: 12
j_call: TRBJ2-1
cdr3_nt: TGTGCCAGCAGCTCCTCCCTGGTAGGGGGGGTCTTC
cdr3_aa: CASSSSLVGGVF

v_call: TRBV5-8
clone_size: .
d_call: .
cdr3_length: 15
j_call: TRBJ1-5
cdr3_nt: TGTGCCAGCAGCTTTTTTAAGGGGGATGATCAGCCCCAGCATTTT
cdr3_aa: CASSFFKGDDQPQHF

v_call: TRBV27
clone_size: .
d_call: TRBD1
cdr3_length: 14
j_call: TRBJ1-1
cdr3_nt: TGTGCCAGCAGTGGCCGGGACAGGCACACTGAAGCTTTCTTT
cdr3_aa: CASSGRDRHTEAFF

v_call: TRBV7-2
clone_size: .
d_call: .
cdr3_length: 15
j_call: TRBJ1-1
cdr3_nt: TGTGCCAGCAGCCCAGGAACAGAGATGAACACTGAAGCTTTCTTT
cdr3_aa: CASSPGTEMNTEAFF

v_call: TRBV4-1
clone_size: .
d_call: TRBD1
cdr3_length: 16
j_call: TRBJ2-5
cdr3_nt: TGCGCCAGCAGCCAAATTCTCACGGGACAGGACCGCACCCAGTACTTC
cdr3_aa: CASSQILTGQDRTQYF

v_call: TRBV19
clone_size: .
d_call: .
cdr3_length: 12
j_call: TRBJ1-2
cdr3_nt: TGTGCCAGTAACGACAGAAACTATGGCTACACCTTC
cdr3_aa: CASNDRNYGYTF

v_call: TRBV6-1
clone_size: .
d_call: .
cdr3_length: 14
j_call: TRBJ1-1
cdr3_nt: TGTGCCAGCAGTGAACTTAGAGGGATCACTGAAGCTTTCTTT
cdr3_aa: CASSELRGITEAFF

v_call: TRBV6-5
clone_size: .
d_call: .
cdr3_length: 13
j_call: TRBJ2-1
cdr3_nt: TGTGCCAGCAGTTACGGAGTTTACAATGAGCAGTTCTTC
cdr3_aa: CASSYGVYNEQFF

v_call: TRBV25-1
clone_size: many
d_call: TRBD1
cdr3_length: 16
j_call: TRBJ1-6
cdr3_nt: TGTGCCAGCAACCCTGGGGTGGACAGGGGTGATTCACCCCTCCACTTT
cdr3_aa: CASNPGVDRGDSPLHF

v_call: TRBV30
clone_size: .
d_call: TRBD1
cdr3_length: 13
j_call: TRBJ1-2
cdr3_nt: TGTGCCTGGAGTGTACAGGGGGCTGGTGGCTACACCTTC
cdr3_aa: CAWSVQGAGGYTF

v_call: TRBV24-1
clone_size: .
d_call: .
cdr3_length: 18
j_call: TRBJ1-5
cdr3_nt: TGTGCCACCAGTGATTCTACGAAATCAGGGGACCTCAATCAGCCCCAGCATTTT
cdr3_aa: CATSDSTKSGDLNQPQHF

v_call: TRBV12-5
clone_size: .
d_call: .
cdr3_length: 13
j_call: TRBJ2-1
cdr3_nt: TGTGCTAGTGCCTCCGAGGTCTACAATGAGCAGTTCTTC
cdr3_aa: CASASEVYNEQFF

v_call: TRBV27
clone_size: .
d_call: .
cdr3_length: 15
j_call: TRBJ2-3
cdr3_nt: TGTGCCAGCAGTTGGGACATCCAGCCCACAGATACGCAGTATTTT
cdr3_aa: CASSWDIQPTDTQYF

v_call: TRBV11-2
clone_size: .
d_call: TRBD2
cdr3_length: 16
j_call: TRBJ2-5
cdr3_nt: TGTGCCAGCAGCTCGGCTATGGGGGGGTCCCGAGAGACCCAGTACTTC
cdr3_aa: CASSSAMGGSRETQYF

v_call: TRBV18
clone_size: once
d_call: .
cdr3_length: 15
j_call: TRBJ1-1
cdr3_nt: TGTGCCAGCTCACCTCCCTTTGCAGCGAGGACTGAAGCTTTCTTT
cdr3_aa: CASSPPFAARTEAFF

v_call: TRBV5-1
clone_size: .
d_call: .
cdr3_length: 14
j_call: TRBJ2-3
cdr3_nt: TGCGCCAGCAGCCCAAGGGAGGGCACAGATACGCAGTATTTT
cdr3_aa: CASSPREGTDTQYF

v_call: TRBV6-5
clone_size: .
d_call: TRBD2
cdr3_length: 13
j_call: TRBJ2-1
cdr3_nt: TGTGCCAGCAGGGCTAGCGGCTACAATGAGCAGTTCTTC
cdr3_aa: CASRASGYNEQFF

v_call: TRBV24-1
clone_size: once
d_call: .
cdr3_length: 14
j_call: TRBJ2-3
cdr3_nt: TGTGCCACCAGTGATTTTACTAACACAGATACGCAGTATTTT
cdr3_aa: CATSDFTNTDTQYF

v_call: TRBV2
clone_size: .
d_call: .
cdr3_length: 13
j_call: TRBJ1-5
cdr3_nt: TGTGCCAGCAGTGGGGACACCTATCAGCCCCAGCATTTT
cdr3_aa: CASSGDTYQPQHF

v_call: TRBV7-2
clone_size: few
d_call: TRBD2
cdr3_length: 16
j_call: TRBJ2-7
cdr3_nt: TGTGCCAGCAGCTTAAAAACGGGACTAGCGGGCCACGAGCAGTACTTC
cdr3_aa: CASSLKTGLAGHEQYF

v_call: TRBV6-5
clone_size: .
d_call: TRBD1
cdr3_length: 16
j_call: TRBJ2-1
cdr3_nt: TGTGCCAGCAGTTACTCGGGCAAGACAGGGGGTAATGAGCAGTTCTTC
cdr3_aa: CASSYSGKTGGNEQFF

v_call: TRBV4-2
clone_size: .
d_call: TRBD1
cdr3_length: 17
j_call: TRBJ2-7
cdr3_nt: TGTGCCAGCAGCCAAGGACCGGGACAGGGGCGACCCTACGAGCAGTACTTC
cdr3_aa: CASSQGPGQGRPYEQYF

v_call: TRBV5-4
clone_size: .
d_call: .
cdr3_length: 18
j_call: TRBJ2-6
cdr3_nt: TGTGCCAGCAGCTTGGAGCCAGCGATGCTCTCTGGGGCCAACGTCCTGACTTTC
cdr3_aa: CASSLEPAMLSGANVLTF

v_call: TRBV4-1
clone_size: .
d_call: TRBD1
cdr3_length: 15
j_call: TRBJ1-2
cdr3_nt: TGCGCCAGCAGCCAACCGGGACAGACTTACTATGGCTACACCTTC
cdr3_aa: CASSQPGQTYYGYTF

v_call: TRBV19
clone_size: .
d_call: .
cdr3_length: 15
j_call: TRBJ2-7
cdr3_nt: TGTGCCAGTTCCCGAATCTCCCATAGCTCCTACGAGCAGTACTTC
cdr3_aa: CASSRISHSSYEQYF

v_call: TRBV29-1
clone_size: .
d_call: .
cdr3_length: 14
j_call: TRBJ2-2
cdr3_nt: TGCAGCGTTAGCAGGGATTATCAAACCGGGGAGCTGTTTTTT
cdr3_aa: CSVSRDYQTGELFF

v_call: TRBV7-2
clone_size: .
d_call: .
cdr3_length: 13
j_call: TRBJ2-1
cdr3_nt: TGTGCCAGCAGCCCTGCCACAGGGTACCGGCAGTTCTTC
cdr3_aa: CASSPATGYRQFF

v_call: TRBV5-1
clone_size: few
d_call: .
cdr3_length: 11
j_call: TRBJ2-3
cdr3_nt: TGCGCCAGCAGCTATAAAGATACGCAGTATTTT
cdr3_aa: CASSYKDTQYF

v_call: TRBV6-5
clone_size: .
d_call: TRBD1
cdr3_length: 15
j_call: TRBJ1-5
cdr3_nt: TGTGCCAGCAGGACACAGGGGCGGAACAATCAGCCCCAGCATTTT
cdr3_aa: CASRTQGRNNQPQHF

v_call: TRBV11-3
clone_size: .
d_call: .
cdr3_length: 14
j_call: TRBJ1-1
cdr3_nt: TGTGCCAGCAGCCCGGAGGCGCGGTCCACTGAAGCTTTCTTT
cdr3_aa: CASSPEARSTEAFF